This T cell receptor beta chain was captured by sequencing in a study of vaccination effects on CD4 cells after COVID-19. Study details: Convalescent patient samples, from a couple of individuals, date to 16 days and one week before vaccination. Findings of the study overall: Vaccine-induced new clones formed most post-vaccine spike-reactive clones in convalescents. Convalescent patients in the study were few, and early post-infection timepoints were absent.

This clone has only a few counts. Its antigen is unknown. Before any sequencing was done, the ViraFEST assay used viral peptide pools to expand antigen-specific CD4+ T cells. Having been cultured for about 10 days, the cells underwent CD4+ T cell isolation. The infection with SARS-CoV-2 (confirmed by PCR) occurred in this person between March and December 2020. The assay was immunoSEQ multiplex PCR, and TCRdb's table has in-frame clones only and misses some. The sample has 20,000 to 25,000 clones; around 80% are singletons. Trimming pared 0 bases from V and 3 bases from J, leaving 23 bases between. The CDR3 covers 19 residues. Germline CDR1 SGHVS, CDR2 FQNEAQ.

This receptor was obtained from a human donor who had a prior SARS-CoV-2 infection. Sample: CD4+ T cells from PBMCs cultured with a peptide pool, taken before COVID-19 vaccination. The chain couples TRBV7-8 to TRBJ1-1; D gene uncertain. The CDR3, as DNA: TGTGCCAGCAGCTTAGCCCTCACGGGCCGTCGGAAGGTGGACACTGAAGCTTTCTTT. It translates to CASSLALTGRRKVDTEAFF.